The rows below give T cell receptor beta chains drawn from one sample of a study of control samples from healthy donors and cancer patients. Here immunoSEQ multiplex PCR was the method, and the copy in TCRdb shows in-frame clones only, minus some. The sample includes tens of thousands of clones, 88% of them seen just once. Sequenced input: blood. All receptors derive from a woman in her 70s in good health. The CDR3 runs from the conserved cysteine through the conserved F or W. D genes are given only for firm matches. For some rows the clone size is stated as once, few or many, or as a class when expanded; others skip it.

d_call: -
clone_size: -
j_call: TRBJ2-2
v_call: TRBV27
cdr3_nt: TGTGCCAGCAGACTACAGGGCCCAAACACCGGGGAGCTGTTTTTT
cdr3_aa: CASRLQGPNTGELFF

d_call: -
clone_size: -
j_call: TRBJ1-5
v_call: TRBV15
cdr3_nt: TGTGCCACCAGCAGAGATGGGCTTGGACAGCCCCAGCATTTT
cdr3_aa: CATSRDGLGQPQHF

d_call: TRBD1
clone_size: -
j_call: TRBJ2-5
v_call: TRBV5-1
cdr3_nt: TGCGCCAGCAGCCCCGCGGGGACAGGGGGCATGGAGACCCAGTACTTC
cdr3_aa: CASSPAGTGGMETQYF

d_call: TRBD1
clone_size: -
j_call: TRBJ2-7
v_call: TRBV12-3/TRBV12-4
cdr3_nt: TGTGCCAGCAGTCGGACAGGTCCCGGCGAGCAGTACTTC
cdr3_aa: CASSRTGPGEQYF

d_call: TRBD1
clone_size: few
j_call: TRBJ1-5
v_call: TRBV3-1/TRBV3-2
cdr3_nt: TGTGCCAGCAGCCAGACAGGGGGCCCGGAGCCCCAGCATTTT
cdr3_aa: CASSQTGGPEPQHF

d_call: -
clone_size: -
j_call: TRBJ1-4
v_call: TRBV4-1
cdr3_nt: TGCGCCAGCAGCCAAGATGGTACGGAGACCAGCGAAAAACTGTTTTTT
cdr3_aa: CASSQDGTETSEKLFF

d_call: -
clone_size: few
j_call: TRBJ1-2
v_call: TRBV29-1
cdr3_nt: TGCAGCGTCCAGACAGGTCCGTATGGCTACACCTTC
cdr3_aa: CSVQTGPYGYTF

d_call: -
clone_size: once
j_call: TRBJ1-1
v_call: TRBV27
cdr3_nt: TGTGCCAGCAGTTTGAACGGCAGGAACACTGAAGCTTTCTTT
cdr3_aa: CASSLNGRNTEAFF

d_call: -
clone_size: few
j_call: TRBJ2-7
v_call: TRBV19
cdr3_nt: TGTGCCAGTATGGAACGCCCGGGCTACGAGCAGTACTTC
cdr3_aa: CASMERPGYEQYF

d_call: -
clone_size: -
j_call: TRBJ2-1
v_call: TRBV9
cdr3_nt: TGTGCCAGCAGCCCCCGGGGGCTCACTGGGGAGCAGTTCTTC
cdr3_aa: CASSPRGLTGEQFF

d_call: TRBD2
clone_size: once
j_call: TRBJ2-2
v_call: TRBV19
cdr3_nt: TGTGCCAGTGCTACGGGAGGGGTTCCCAACCCCGGGGAGCTGTTTTTT
cdr3_aa: CASATGGVPNPGELFF

d_call: TRBD2
clone_size: -
j_call: TRBJ2-1
v_call: TRBV19
cdr3_nt: TGTGCCAGTAGTATAACCGGGGCAAGCGGGACTTCCTTTAACAATGAGCAGTTCTTC
cdr3_aa: CASSITGASGTSFNNEQFF

d_call: -
clone_size: few
j_call: TRBJ2-1
v_call: TRBV19
cdr3_nt: TGTGCCAGTAGTATAGTAGCCCTCAGGGGTAATGAGCAGTTCTTC
cdr3_aa: CASSIVALRGNEQFF

d_call: -
clone_size: -
j_call: TRBJ2-2
v_call: TRBV3-1/TRBV3-2
cdr3_nt: TGTGCCAGCAGCCAAATAGTCGCCCTAAACACCGGGGAGCTGTTTTTT
cdr3_aa: CASSQIVALNTGELFF

d_call: -
clone_size: -
j_call: TRBJ2-7
v_call: TRBV11-2
cdr3_nt: TGTGCCAGCAGCCATACGAACCCCCACAGGGTCGGCGCCTACGAGCAGTACTTC
cdr3_aa: CASSHTNPHRVGAYEQYF

d_call: -
clone_size: once
j_call: TRBJ2-1
v_call: TRBV7-9
cdr3_nt: TGTGCCAGCAGCTTAGCCAACTATATCTACAATGAGCAGTTCTTC
cdr3_aa: CASSLANYIYNEQFF

d_call: -
clone_size: -
j_call: TRBJ2-1
v_call: TRBV6-2/TRBV6-3
cdr3_nt: TGTGCCAGCAGTTACTCTGTTAGCGGACCTTTGTATGAGCAGTTCTTC
cdr3_aa: CASSYSVSGPLYEQFF

d_call: TRBD1
clone_size: -
j_call: TRBJ2-2
v_call: TRBV5-4
cdr3_nt: TGTGCCAGCAGCTTGGAGACAGGGGAGGGGGAGCTGTTTTTT
cdr3_aa: CASSLETGEGELFF

d_call: -
clone_size: -
j_call: TRBJ1-1
v_call: TRBV3-1/TRBV3-2
cdr3_nt: TGTGCCAGCAGTCAGCATTCCCTAGGGAACACTGAAGCTTTCTTT
cdr3_aa: CASSQHSLGNTEAFF

d_call: -
clone_size: -
j_call: TRBJ1-2
v_call: TRBV10-2
cdr3_nt: TGCGCCAGCAGTGAGACAGCTGCTAACTATGGCTACACCTTC
cdr3_aa: CASSETAANYGYTF

d_call: -
clone_size: few
j_call: TRBJ2-1
v_call: TRBV19
cdr3_nt: TGTGCCAGTTCCCCGGAAAGCTCCTACAATGAGCAGTTCTTC
cdr3_aa: CASSPESSYNEQFF

d_call: TRBD1
clone_size: -
j_call: TRBJ1-3
v_call: TRBV7-6
cdr3_nt: TGTGCCACCTCACCCGACAGGGTCGCTGGAAACACCATATATTTT
cdr3_aa: CATSPDRVAGNTIYF

d_call: -
clone_size: once
j_call: TRBJ1-2
v_call: TRBV29-1
cdr3_nt: TGCAGCGTTGAAGACCGCAGGGTTAACTATGGCTACACCTTC
cdr3_aa: CSVEDRRVNYGYTF

d_call: -
clone_size: few
j_call: TRBJ1-5
v_call: TRBV7-8
cdr3_nt: TGTGCCAGCAGCCGGGGGGGGGATCAGCCCCAGCATTTT
cdr3_aa: CASSRGGDQPQHF

d_call: TRBD1
clone_size: -
j_call: TRBJ1-2
v_call: TRBV9
cdr3_nt: TGTGCCAGCAGCGCACGACAGGGGGATGGCTACACCTTC
cdr3_aa: CASSARQGDGYTF

d_call: -
clone_size: -
j_call: TRBJ1-1
v_call: TRBV6-5
cdr3_nt: TGTGCCAGCAGTTGGGGGCTCGAGAACACTGAAGCTTTCTTT
cdr3_aa: CASSWGLENTEAFF

d_call: -
clone_size: -
j_call: TRBJ2-4
v_call: TRBV7-9
cdr3_nt: TGTGCCAGCAGCCCCATCCTAGCCAAAAACATTCAGTACTTC
cdr3_aa: CASSPILAKNIQYF

d_call: -
clone_size: -
j_call: TRBJ2-5
v_call: TRBV5-6
cdr3_nt: TGTGCCAGCAGCCACCGCGACCAAGAGACCCAGTACTTC
cdr3_aa: CASSHRDQETQYF